Here is one TCR beta chain with its context. Antigen specificity is unknown. These data belong to a study of a mutant IDH1 vaccine in newly diagnosed glioma. For the study at large: A roughly 60% male, approximately 38% female split and a mean age of about 40 years characterized treated patients. Before enrollment, the patients had been treated with radiotherapy alone, temozolomide alone, or both together. Most of them had received both. Findings and caveats of the study: Of all patients, 93.3% showed vaccine-induced immune responses.

Documented time point: week 5, during vaccination. Every vaccine dose comprised 300 ug of mutant IDH1 20-mer peptide plus topical imiquimod. The donors' diagnosis was new WHO grade 3 or 4 astrocytoma that was IDH1-mutant and ATRX-lost. Sequencing was performed with immunoSEQ multiplex PCR; in TCRdb, only in-frame clones are kept and a portion is missing. Of roughly 40,000 clones in the sample, 70% to 90% were seen once. Germline-derived CDR1 and CDR2 are MNHNS and SASEGT. V lost 7 bases to trimming and J lost 5 bases, with 15 bases between them. CDR3 length equals 14 residues. The J gene is TRBJ1-5, the V gene TRBV6-1, with D tentatively TRBD1 (5 bases). This clonotype originated in a man aged 35 to 55 with glioma. The specimen comprised PBMCs, sampled from a glioma patient whose treatment included an IDH1 peptide vaccine. The CDR3 DNA follows: TGTGCCAGCAAGCTGTCAGGGACCGATCAGCCCCAGCATTTT. Residues: CASKLSGTDQPQHF.